These T cell receptor beta chains were read from a single sample in a study of control samples from healthy donors and cancer patients. Sequencing used immunoSEQ multiplex PCR; TCRdb keeps in-frame clones, though not all of them. The sample has approximately 150,000 clones; about 94% are singletons. Sequences were obtained from blood. The receptors here all came from a woman in her twenties or thirties in good health. CDR3s leave out the opening cysteine and the closing phenylalanine or tryptophan.

cdr3_aa: ASSLGQGVIAKNIQY
cdr3_length: 15
j_call: TRBJ2-4
v_call: TRBV11-2

cdr3_aa: ASSVEGGVAYEQY
cdr3_length: 13
j_call: TRBJ2-7
v_call: TRBV9

cdr3_aa: AISEGQTNEKLF
cdr3_length: 12
j_call: TRBJ1-4
v_call: TRBV10-3

cdr3_aa: ASSLRGTNEQF
cdr3_length: 11
j_call: TRBJ2-1
v_call: TRBV7-9

cdr3_aa: ASSQGEMAISNQPQH
cdr3_length: 15
j_call: TRBJ1-5
v_call: TRBV4-1

cdr3_aa: ASSLQNSYNEQF
cdr3_length: 12
j_call: TRBJ2-1
v_call: TRBV19

cdr3_aa: ASSFIPGLASYEQY
cdr3_length: 14
j_call: TRBJ2-7
v_call: TRBV7-2

cdr3_aa: ASSLGDTSLTDEQY
cdr3_length: 14
j_call: TRBJ2-7
v_call: TRBV5-4

cdr3_aa: ATTEAF
cdr3_length: 6
j_call: TRBJ1-1
v_call: TRBV24-1

cdr3_aa: ASSQDPGTAPAKNIQY
cdr3_length: 16
j_call: TRBJ2-4
v_call: TRBV4-1

cdr3_aa: ASSSGTGDTDTQY
cdr3_length: 13
j_call: TRBJ2-3
v_call: TRBV6-5

cdr3_aa: ASSQDTRTGVGETQY
cdr3_length: 15
j_call: TRBJ2-5
v_call: TRBV4-3

cdr3_aa: ACGGRETQY
cdr3_length: 9
j_call: TRBJ2-5
v_call: TRBV28

cdr3_aa: ASSYSPGGGQETQY
cdr3_length: 14
j_call: TRBJ2-5
v_call: TRBV6-5

cdr3_aa: ASSATGTSEKLF
cdr3_length: 12
j_call: TRBJ1-4
v_call: TRBV19

cdr3_aa: ASSLGTHGTGELF
cdr3_length: 13
j_call: TRBJ2-2
v_call: TRBV7-6

cdr3_aa: ASSQRRDWEVTEAF
cdr3_length: 14
j_call: TRBJ1-1
v_call: TRBV4-1

cdr3_aa: ASSQGQSNSPLH
cdr3_length: 12
j_call: TRBJ1-6
v_call: TRBV14

cdr3_aa: ASIGAGTQPQH
cdr3_length: 11
j_call: TRBJ1-5
v_call: TRBV28

cdr3_aa: ARSLSREWAYGYT
cdr3_length: 13
j_call: TRBJ1-2
v_call: TRBV5-3

cdr3_aa: ASSDSNQPQH
cdr3_length: 10
j_call: TRBJ1-5
v_call: TRBV28

cdr3_aa: ASSYQGEQY
cdr3_length: 9
j_call: TRBJ2-7
v_call: TRBV5-6

cdr3_aa: ASSWAGYEQY
cdr3_length: 10
j_call: TRBJ2-7
v_call: TRBV28

cdr3_aa: ASSLASGAGQPQH
cdr3_length: 13
j_call: TRBJ1-5
v_call: TRBV3-1/TRBV3-2

cdr3_aa: ASSYLRVMNTEAF
cdr3_length: 13
j_call: TRBJ1-1
v_call: TRBV6-5

cdr3_aa: ASSLSSGTSVYEQY
cdr3_length: 14
j_call: TRBJ2-7
v_call: TRBV27

cdr3_aa: ASRDSLTYNEQF
cdr3_length: 12
j_call: TRBJ2-1
v_call: TRBV7-9

cdr3_aa: ASSTPGIAGGRSYNEQF
cdr3_length: 17
j_call: TRBJ2-1
v_call: TRBV28

cdr3_aa: ASSLSVDRVTYEQY
cdr3_length: 14
j_call: TRBJ2-7
v_call: TRBV5-5

cdr3_aa: ASSNGTLYNEQF
cdr3_length: 12
j_call: TRBJ2-1
v_call: TRBV7-9

cdr3_aa: ASSFSPQDEQY
cdr3_length: 11
j_call: TRBJ2-7
v_call: TRBV11-2

cdr3_aa: ASSTSDYSGANVLT
cdr3_length: 14
j_call: TRBJ2-6
v_call: TRBV25-1

cdr3_aa: AWKRTGTSGNTIY
cdr3_length: 13
j_call: TRBJ1-3
v_call: TRBV30

cdr3_aa: ASSYGGRSYEQY
cdr3_length: 12
j_call: TRBJ2-7
v_call: TRBV5-6

cdr3_aa: ASGSGTPNRYEQY
cdr3_length: 13
j_call: TRBJ2-7
v_call: TRBV12-5

cdr3_aa: ASSPPAGGAVGMLSEAF
cdr3_length: 17
j_call: TRBJ1-1
v_call: TRBV18

cdr3_aa: ASSRRAEAF
cdr3_length: 9
j_call: TRBJ1-1
v_call: TRBV2

cdr3_aa: AISEGGGGTEAF
cdr3_length: 12
j_call: TRBJ1-1
v_call: TRBV10-3

cdr3_aa: ASSQDTGTGELF
cdr3_length: 12
j_call: TRBJ2-2
v_call: TRBV4-2

cdr3_aa: ASSLNDDGRATDTQY
cdr3_length: 15
j_call: TRBJ2-3
v_call: TRBV7-3

cdr3_aa: ASSQDNGRGQPQH
cdr3_length: 13
j_call: TRBJ1-5
v_call: TRBV3-1/TRBV3-2

cdr3_aa: ASSLRWEGEQF
cdr3_length: 11
j_call: TRBJ2-1
v_call: TRBV7-9

cdr3_aa: ASSPGLWNTGELF
cdr3_length: 13
j_call: TRBJ2-2
v_call: TRBV6-5

cdr3_aa: ASTGGDSGNTIY
cdr3_length: 12
j_call: TRBJ1-3
v_call: TRBV28

cdr3_aa: ASSQEVGAAHYEQY
cdr3_length: 14
j_call: TRBJ2-7
v_call: TRBV4-2

cdr3_aa: ASSPGTSGDEQY
cdr3_length: 12
j_call: TRBJ2-7
v_call: TRBV7-3

cdr3_aa: ASSVGTGETGELF
cdr3_length: 13
j_call: TRBJ2-2
v_call: TRBV6-2/TRBV6-3

cdr3_aa: ASSPRLAGGNEQF
cdr3_length: 13
j_call: TRBJ2-1
v_call: TRBV28

cdr3_aa: ATSRGGRMNTEAF
cdr3_length: 13
j_call: TRBJ1-1
v_call: TRBV15

cdr3_aa: ASIGGSPGELF
cdr3_length: 11
j_call: TRBJ2-2
v_call: TRBV28

cdr3_aa: ASSPLITSGSSYNEQF
cdr3_length: 16
j_call: TRBJ2-1
v_call: TRBV13

cdr3_aa: ASRANSCPQH
cdr3_length: 10
j_call: TRBJ1-5
v_call: TRBV6-4

cdr3_aa: ASSGQVEEKLF
cdr3_length: 11
j_call: TRBJ1-4
v_call: TRBV28

cdr3_aa: ASSRYGQGGLDTQY
cdr3_length: 14
j_call: TRBJ2-3
v_call: TRBV2

cdr3_aa: ASRKNGGWDTEAF
cdr3_length: 13
j_call: TRBJ1-1
v_call: TRBV2

cdr3_aa: ASSLGGSITDTQY
cdr3_length: 13
j_call: TRBJ2-3
v_call: TRBV11-3

cdr3_aa: ASSPTLGTFLYEQY
cdr3_length: 14
j_call: TRBJ2-7
v_call: TRBV27